Below are 20 T cell receptor beta chains sequenced from a single sample in a study of monozygotic twins with inflammatory bowel disease. Using the 5' RACE reads, TCRdb records one entry per CDR3 protein without DNA. The clone table shows fewer than 200,000 distinct CDR3 sequences, with the ten largest holding 2% to 3%. Sequencing input: blood. These receptors were collected from a human donor with ulcerative colitis or Crohn's disease, or a healthy co-twin of an affected twin (not recorded which).

CDR3: CASSIALTLRYEQYF. The chain employs TRBV19 and TRBJ2-7; the D call of TRBD2 rests on TCRdb alone, since no DNA is present to check it. This CDR3 has 15 amino acids. Per germline, CDR1 LNHDA and CDR2 SQIVND (reference sequence).

The gene calls are TRBV7-2 and TRBJ1-1. Germline assignment: CDR1 SGHTA and CDR2 FQGNSA. The CDR3 covers 11 residues. CDR3 amino acids: CASSLARSAFF.

This chain joins TRBV2 and TRBJ2-1; the TCRdb D gene call, TRBD1, has no DNA to confirm it. The length of the CDR3 is 16 residues. CDR1 is SNHLY, CDR2 FYNNEI, per germline. This chain's CDR3 is CASTLTPSGSYNEQFF.

The V and J genes are TRBV27 and TRBJ2-1; TCRdb names TRBD2, which stays unverified in the absence of DNA. The CDR3 totals 13 residues. Germline V gene sequence: CDR1 MNHEY, CDR2 SMNVEV (reference sequence). CDR3 residues: CASSSPRNNEQFF.

The chain has TRBV12-3 or TRBV12-4 and TRBJ2-2. CDR3 size: 13 residues. CDR3 region: CASSILRPGELFF.

The V gene is TRBV3-1, the J gene TRBJ1-2. Germline V gene sequence: CDR1 LGHDT, CDR2 YNNKEL (reference sequence). The CDR3 has 13 amino acids. CDR3 loop: CASSQDDNYGYTF. Full variable domain (remainder filled in from reference TRBV3-1 and TRBJ1-2): DTAVSQTPKYLVTQMGNDKSIKCEQNLGHDTMYWYKQDSKKFLKIMFSYNNKELIINETVPNRFSPKSPDKAHLNLHINSLELGDSAVYFCASSQDDNYGYTFGSGTRLTVV.

The chain carries TRBV7-9 and TRBJ2-5. The CDR3 consists of 14 residues. The V gene's germline CDR1 is SEHNR and CDR2 FQNEAQ (reference sequence). The CDR3 sequence: CASSLVGLQETQYF.

The chain's CDR3 is CSVEGQISYNEQFF. This rearrangement joins TRBV29-1 to TRBJ2-1; TCRdb lists TRBD1, though no DNA is available to test this call. This CDR3 is 14 amino acids long. CDR1 SQVTM and CDR2 ANQGSEA come from the germline V gene.

The chain is built from TRBV28 and TRBJ1-4; TCRdb's D call, TRBD1, is unchecked because there is no DNA. Germline loops: CDR1 MDHEN, CDR2 SYDVKM. The CDR3 runs to 12 residues. CDR3 residues: CASSVTGQYLFF. The whole variable domain, remainder taken from reference TRBV28 and TRBJ1-4, is DVKVTQSSRYLVKRTGEKVFLECVQDMDHENMFWYRQDPGLGLRLIYFSYDVKMKEKGDIPEGYSVSREKKERFSLILESASTNQTSMYLCASSVTGQYLFFGSGTQLSVL.

The chain uses TRBV7-9 and TRBJ1-2. The germline CDR1 and CDR2 sequences are SEHNR and FQNEAQ (reference sequence). The CDR3 loop spans 12 amino acids. CDR3: CASSPDWAGYTF.

This chain links TRBV20-1 with TRBJ2-7; the TRBD1 assignment by TCRdb is unverifiable without DNA. CDR3 size: 17 residues. Germline CDR1 reads DFQATT; CDR2 reads SNEGSKA (reference sequence). The CDR3 region is CSARDPRGTGGAYEQYF.

This sequence joins TRBV18 and TRBJ2-7; TCRdb reports TRBD1, a call that lacks DNA to check it against. The CDR3 has 15 residues. Germline V CDR1 and CDR2: KGHSH, LQKENI. CDR3 amino acids: CASSPLGTGPREQYF.

This chain links TRBV6-2 or TRBV6-3 with TRBJ2-4; TCRdb indicates TRBD1, and absent DNA this call remains unverified. This CDR3 has 14 amino acids. The V gene's germline CDR1 is MNHEY and CDR2 SVGEGT. CDR3 residues: CASSYAGQGYIQYF.

The gene calls are TRBV6-5 and TRBJ1-5. There are 15 residues in the CDR3. CDR1 is MNHEY, CDR2 SVGAGI, per germline. This chain's CDR3 is CASSYSRLGGQPQHF.

The rearrangement joins TRBV20-1 to TRBJ2-7; as DNA is missing, the TRBD2 call by TCRdb cannot be tested. CDR1 is DFQATT and CDR2 is SNEGSKA in the germline V gene (reference sequence). The CDR3 spans 15 residues. CDR3 amino acids: CSARDDLAGLYEQYF.

The CDR3 sequence: CASSSPGGAETQYF. The rearrangement links TRBV28 to TRBJ2-5; as DNA is missing, the TRBD1 call by TCRdb cannot be tested. The CDR3 runs 14 residues. Germline values: CDR1 MDHEN, CDR2 SYDVKM. Full variable domain (rest looked up from reference TRBV28 and TRBJ2-5): DVKVTQSSRYLVKRTGEKVFLECVQDMDHENMFWYRQDPGLGLRLIYFSYDVKMKEKGDIPEGYSVSREKKERFSLILESASTNQTSMYLCASSSPGGAETQYFGPGTRLLVL.

The V call is TRBV3-1, the J call TRBJ2-2. Germline CDR1 is LGHDT and CDR2 is YNNKEL (reference sequence). This CDR3 is 14 amino acids long. CDR3 residues: CASSQGGNTGELFF. The whole variable domain, filled in from reference TRBV3-1 and TRBJ2-2, reads DTAVSQTPKYLVTQMGNDKSIKCEQNLGHDTMYWYKQDSKKFLKIMFSYNNKELIINETVPNRFSPKSPDKAHLNLHINSLELGDSAVYFCASSQGGNTGELFFGEGSRLTVL.

This rearrangement joins TRBV10-3 to TRBJ2-7; the TCRdb call, TRBD2, lacks DNA for checking. The CDR3 covers 17 residues. In germline, CDR1 is ENHRY, CDR2 SYGVKD. The CDR3 sequence: CAISADSGGLPPYEQYF.

This sequence joins TRBV5-1 and TRBJ1-1; TCRdb calls TRBD1, which cannot be checked without DNA. This CDR3 has 15 amino acids. Germline assignment: CDR1 SGHRS and CDR2 YFSETQ. Here the CDR3 reads CASSLGPGTDTEAFF.

This chain uses TRBV7-3 with TRBJ1-2. Germline V gene data show CDR1 as SGHTA and CDR2 as FQGTGA. There are 12 residues in the CDR3. The CDR3 protein is CASSLTGSRWTF. Full variable domain (rest looked up from reference TRBV7-3 and TRBJ1-2): GAGVSQTPSNKVTEKGKYVELRCDPISGHTALYWYRQSLGQGPEFLIYFQGTGAADDSGLPNDRFFAVRPEGSVSTLKIQRTERGDSAVYLCASSLTGSRWTFGSGTRLTVV.